This T cell receptor beta chain was documented in a study of blood T cell repertoires in COVID-19. The count of this clone is one. As processed by the authors: The authors estimated nucleated cell counts from reference gene primer amplification. Libraries were prepared by immunoSEQ multiplex PCR; TCRdb keeps only in-frame clonotypes and omits some of them. Clone size and the V and J calls come from that table; the DNA yielded D and trimming. The table lists roughly 65,000 clones, more than 75% of them singletons. The germline CDR1 and CDR2 sequences are SEHNR and FQNEAQ (reference sequence). The ends were cut back, 5 bases at V and 7 bases at J, with 11 bases in the middle. The CDR3 runs to 13 residues.

This chain links TRBV7-9 with TRBJ2-2, with D perhaps matching TRBD1 (5 bases). The source material was peripheral blood. This receptor was taken from a man aged 55 to 70 with acute or convalescent COVID-19. In DNA, the CDR3 is TGTGCCAGCAGCCGCCAGGGCATCGGGGAGCTGTTTTTT. This encodes CASSRQGIGELFF.